This T cell receptor (beta chain) was sequenced for a study of cytomegalovirus exposure and HLA in healthy donors. As concerns this clone: Its antigen is currently unknown.

Study results and caveats: Across HLA loci, a later analysis found differing TCR association rates, with DRB1 most and HLA-C fewest.

The PCR ran on 60 Vbeta and 13 Jbeta primers. Profiling relied on immunoSEQ multiplex PCR, and the TCRdb table lists in-frame clones only, not all of them. The table has 150,000 to 200,000 clones, around 82% seen once. The CDR3 loop spans 15 amino acids. The germline V and J ends were trimmed by 5 bases and 2 bases, with 14 bases remaining between them. CDR1 and CDR2 from the germline V gene are LGHNT and FRNRAP. The sequence was collected from a woman aged 50 to 60 in good health and CMV-seropositive. The sample taken for sequencing was PBMCs. The chain employs TRBV12-5 and TRBJ2-3; D gene uncertain. The CDR3 DNA is TGTGCTAGTGGTCCGCCACGGTCCTCCACAGATACGCAGTATTTT. Its translation is CASGPPRSSTDTQYF.